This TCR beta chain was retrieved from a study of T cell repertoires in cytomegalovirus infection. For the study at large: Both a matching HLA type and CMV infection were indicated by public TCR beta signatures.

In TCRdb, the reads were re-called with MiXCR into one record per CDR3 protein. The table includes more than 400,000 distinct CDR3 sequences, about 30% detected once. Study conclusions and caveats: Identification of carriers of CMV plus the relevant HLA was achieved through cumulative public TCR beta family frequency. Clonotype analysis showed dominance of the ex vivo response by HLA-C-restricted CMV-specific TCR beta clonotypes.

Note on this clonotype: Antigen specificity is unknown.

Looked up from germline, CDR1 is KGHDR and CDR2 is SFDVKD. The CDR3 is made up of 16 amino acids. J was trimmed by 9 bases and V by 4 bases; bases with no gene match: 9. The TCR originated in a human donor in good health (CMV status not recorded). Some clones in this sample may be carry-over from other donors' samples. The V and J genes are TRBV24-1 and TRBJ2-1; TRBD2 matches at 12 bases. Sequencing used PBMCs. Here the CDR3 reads CATSDLTTSGSPEQFF. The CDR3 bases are TGTGCCACCAGTGACCTGACGACTAGCGGGAGTCCTGAGCAGTTCTTC.